The 7 T cell receptor beta chains given below trace back to one sample, sequenced in a study of molecular identifiers for immune sequencing clone quantification. TCRdb fed the PCR reads into MiXCR, producing one record per CDR3 protein. The table lists over 300,000 distinct CDR3 sequences, 24% of them singletons. Material: naive CD8+ T cells from blood, with Jurkat cell RNA spiked in. Subset in this sample: FACS-sorted CD8+CD4-CCR7+CD45RA+ naive T cells. The receptors come from a human donor in good health. Some libraries in this study had Jurkat cell RNA spiked in.

This clonotype has only a few counts. The J gene is TRBJ1-5, the V gene TRBV28; D is possibly TRBD1 (5 bases). The V end was cut by 3 bases, the J end by 3 bases, with 9 bases between. The V gene's germline CDR1 is MDHEN and CDR2 SYDVKM. The CDR3 contains 14 residues. CDR3 nucleotides: TGTGCCAGCAGTTTCCAGGGATTCAATCAGCCCCAGCATTTT. Its protein product is CASSFQGFNQPQHF.

The table lists this clonotype with many counts. The chain uses TRBV6-6 and TRBJ1-2; TRBD1 aligns across 7 bases. Unmatched junction bases numbered 2, after V lost 7 bases and J lost 6 bases. Germline V gene data show CDR1 as MNHNY and CDR2 as SVGAGI (reference sequence). The CDR3 totals 11 residues. The CDR3 loop is CASKQGNGYTF. Written as DNA, the CDR3 is TGTGCCAGCAAACAGGGGAATGGCTACACCTTC.

This clonotype was recorded many times. This chain links TRBV6-5 with TRBJ2-7; TRBD1 matches 7 bases. Germline CDR1 is MNHEY and CDR2 is SVGAGI. This CDR3 is built from 18 residues. V was clipped by 0 bases and J by 1 base; unmatched bases: 12. The CDR3 loop reads CASSYSRWTGSRSYEQYF. The CDR3 coding sequence is TGTGCCAGCAGTTACTCGCGTTGGACAGGCAGCAGATCCTACGAGCAGTACTTC.

There are many counts of this clonotype. CDR3 sequence: CASSSGIAGYEQYF. DNA for the CDR3: TGTGCCAGCAGTTCAGGGATTGCGGGCTACGAGCAGTACTTC. J is TRBJ2-7 and V is TRBV28; D may match TRBD1 or TRBD2 (5 bases each). The CDR3 consists of 14 residues. Trimming removed 4 bases at V and 3 bases at J, with 13 bases between. From germline, CDR1 is MDHEN and CDR2 SYDVKM.

This clonotype was counted at least ten times. This rearrangement joins TRBV29-1 to TRBJ2-3; D gene uncertain. There are 12 residues in the CDR3. From germline, CDR1 is SQVTM and CDR2 ANQGSEA. V lost 5 bases and J lost 0, with 6 bases in between. For the CDR3, the DNA is TGCAGCGTTATATCGAGCACAGATACGCAGTATTTT. Translating gives CSVISSTDTQYF.

V is TRBV20-1 and J is TRBJ2-7; 8 nucleotides align to TRBD1. Germline assignment: CDR1 DFQATT and CDR2 SNEGSKA (reference sequence). Trimming at V came to 2 bases and at J to 5 bases, leaving 11 bases not matched to a gene. This CDR3 is 15 amino acids long. The CDR3 here is CSARPSPGQVNEQYF. The DNA for the CDR3 is TGCAGTGCTAGACCATCCCCGGGACAGGTCAACGAGCAGTACTTC.

With respect to this clonotype: A much more abundant neighbour one base away suggests this may be a read error. The chain uses TRBV5-4 and TRBJ2-3, with D perhaps TRBD2 (6 bases). The CDR3 spans 15 residues. The V gene's germline CDR1 is SGHNT and CDR2 YYREEE (reference sequence). V was trimmed by 3 bases and J by 1 base, leaving 12 bases between them. This chain's CDR3 is CASSSGSGGTDTQYF. CDR3 nucleotide sequence: TGTGCCAGCAGCTCCGGGAGTGGCGGCACAGATACGCAGTATTTT.